This TCR beta chain is drawn from a study of cytomegalovirus exposure and HLA in healthy donors. Study overall: Across roughly 400 genotyped donors, about 81% landed in the Caucasian-associated ancestry cluster. The study's findings and limits: Some highly shared sequence variants likely arose as a pipeline artifact.

About this clone: Its target is not known.

Primers: 60 Vbeta forward and 13 Jbeta reverse. TCRdb keeps only in-frame clones here, not all; method: immunoSEQ multiplex PCR. The sample has 150,000 to 200,000 clones; the top ten hold approximately 0.72%. The origin of this receptor is a young woman in good health and CMV-seropositive. The sample comprised PBMCs.

The CDR3 is CAWSSKTGWNEQFF. The CDR3 DNA reads as TGTGCCTGGAGCAGTAAGACAGGGTGGAATGAGCAGTTCTTC. The chain uses TRBV30 and TRBJ2-1; 7 nucleotides align to TRBD1. CDR3 length: 14 residues. V shed 3 bases, J shed 7 bases, and the junction held 9 bases outside the gene matches. Germline lookup yields CDR1 GTSNPN and CDR2 SVGIG (reference sequence).